Listed below are T cell receptor beta chains from one sample, sequenced in a study of chemoradiotherapy in HPV16-positive cancers. The protocol was immunoSEQ multiplex PCR, while the TCRdb copy is restricted to in-frame clones and leaves out a portion. The sample lists about 12,000 clones, around 71% occurring once. This sample was gathered from a patient who underwent chemoradiotherapy. Receptor source: a human donor with HPV-associated anogenital cancer. CDR3s leave out the opening cysteine and the closing phenylalanine or tryptophan. Fields, in order: J gene, V gene, D gene, CDR3 protein. D genes are given only for firm matches.

TRBJ2-5 | TRBV29-1 | TRBD2 | SVGREGETQY
TRBJ1-4 | TRBV28 | . | ASRDLGRINEKLF
TRBJ1-5 | TRBV28 | . | ASSVDRKQPQH
TRBJ2-7 | TRBV30 | . | AWSAAYEQY
TRBJ2-1 | TRBV7-2 | TRBD1 | ASSRDRGQRYEQF
TRBJ1-2 | TRBV18 | . | ASSPAVTREGYT
TRBJ1-3 | TRBV5-4 | TRBD1 | ASSLQGSGNTIY
TRBJ2-3 | TRBV30 | TRBD2 | AWSGTSGRADTQY
TRBJ1-2 | TRBV4-3 | . | ASSRSDYDYGYT
TRBJ1-5 | TRBV9 | . | ASSVGGVQPQH
TRBJ1-1 | TRBV7-2 | . | ASSLGSGLGHTEAF
TRBJ1-1 | TRBV14 | . | ASSPAGRYTEAF
TRBJ2-1 | TRBV30 | . | AWCRAAAYNEQF
TRBJ2-7 | TRBV28 | TRBD1 | ASSFLPGTGGYEQY
TRBJ2-7 | TRBV5-5 | TRBD2 | ASSLVRGGRYEQY
TRBJ2-7 | TRBV19 | . | ASSIAGNTYEQY
TRBJ1-1 | TRBV5-4 | . | ASGMTVNTEAF
TRBJ2-3 | TRBV7-3 | TRBD1 | ASSWTGGLADTQY
TRBJ1-5 | TRBV5-8 | . | ASSPTGNQPQH
TRBJ2-7 | TRBV5-6 | . | ASSLTGSYEQY
TRBJ1-5 | TRBV10-3 | TRBD1 | AISGQGQGQPQH
TRBJ1-4 | TRBV2 | TRBD1 | ASSEPGGGEKLF
TRBJ2-7 | TRBV15 | . | ATSSGWGDEQY
TRBJ2-1 | TRBV11-1 | . | ASSFLGVAYNEQF
TRBJ2-2 | TRBV5-4 | TRBD2 | ASSKLAGGGTGELF
TRBJ2-1 | TRBV10-3 | TRBD2 | AISDRLAGGPNEQF
TRBJ1-2 | TRBV7-8 | . | ASSLGGPYGYT
TRBJ1-5 | TRBV28 | TRBD1 | ASSPPGQPSNQPQH
TRBJ2-5 | TRBV29-1 | . | SARPQETQY
TRBJ1-1 | TRBV5-1 | . | ASSLARGVNTEAF
TRBJ1-5 | TRBV5-8 | TRBD1 | ASSTGQGVIQPQH
TRBJ1-2 | TRBV5-1 | TRBD1 | ASSPGTGGRNYGYT
TRBJ1-2 | TRBV19 | . | ASSIGQGSGYT
TRBJ2-3 | TRBV28 | . | ASSFGDLSTDTQY
TRBJ2-7 | TRBV5-6 | . | ASSDGTRNPYEQY
TRBJ1-1 | TRBV7-8 | . | ASSFDWNTEAF
TRBJ1-1 | TRBV27 | TRBD1 | ASSLGQGNTEAF
TRBJ2-7 | TRBV7-2 | TRBD2 | ASSLEGTSGSYEQY
TRBJ2-3 | TRBV2 | . | ASSSGTPDTQY
TRBJ2-5 | TRBV19 | TRBD2 | ASSIFTSGVETQY
TRBJ2-7 | TRBV4-1 | TRBD1 | ASSQDTFGGQGVYEQY
TRBJ2-1 | TRBV7-3 | TRBD1 | ASSQDRGSHNEQF
TRBJ2-1 | TRBV28 | TRBD2 | ASNLSGGDEQF
TRBJ2-7 | TRBV6-1 | . | ASSVPGTFFYEQY
TRBJ2-2 | TRBV7-2 | . | ASSLVSARGSNTGELF
TRBJ2-2 | TRBV5-1 | . | ASSFRGNTGELF